This record covers a single TCR beta chain. Its antigen is not identified. TCRdb keeps only in-frame clones here, not all; method: immunoSEQ multiplex PCR. This table holds about 680,000 clones, just over 90% found once. The sample belongs to a study of shared clonotypes between healthy human individuals. Positively selected for CCR7, the CD45RO-negative cells used as naive CD8 cells excluded terminally differentiated effector memory CD45RA+ cells. V lost 5 bases to trimming and J lost 1 base, with 5 bases between them. Germline V CDR1 and CDR2: PRHDT, FYEKMQ (reference sequence). The CDR3 runs 12 residues. Study-wide findings and caveats: Of the naive CD4 clonotypes, roughly 5% were shared across a handful of donors.

This chain uses TRBV13 with TRBJ2-5; no reliable D call. This clonotype originated in a young man in good health. Sequenced material: naive CD8+ T cells sorted from blood. In DNA form, the CDR3 reads TGTGCCAGCAGCCTCTTCCAAGAGACCCAGTACTTC. Amino acid sequence: CASSLFQETQYF.